These T cell receptor beta chains were read from a single sample in a study of T cells in narcolepsy. Clones were read by immunoSEQ multiplex PCR, and TCRdb kept only the in-frame ones, dropping some. The sample includes around 24,000 clones, roughly four fifths of them seen just once. The sample consisted of memory (CD45RA-) CD4+ T cells from blood. Receptor source: a human donor in good health. Each CDR3 is given without its conserved first and last residue. Expanded clones get a size class; other rows say once, few or many, or leave the size out.

>TRBV7-9|.
ASSLERGYT
>TRBV7-8|.
ASSFVSQVAMNTEAF
>TRBV7-8|.
ASSLTSTGGTGELF
>TRBV6-4|.
ASSDLGGRQF
>TRBV10-3|.
ATKGGGSWQF
>TRBV19|.
ASSIGIAGNQPQH
>TRBV11-2|.
ASSLGEARY
>TRBV5-1|.
ASSFDYRQQETQY
>TRBV9|.
ASSVGGTDAYNEQF
>TRBV4-3|.
ASSQDFRQPQH
>TRBV9|.
ASSVEGANTEAF
>TRBV2|few
ASSESSPNTEAF
>TRBV2|.
ASTPLRDNEQF
>TRBV5-1|few
ASSPARRNTEAF
>TRBV15|.
ATSREWRGRARMQETQY
>TRBV28|once
ASSSLFGQGALSGANVLT